The 25 T cell receptor beta chains in this list originate from one sample, sequenced in a study of T cell clusters in autoimmune cytopenias. Each sample's input was around 250 ng genomic DNA, approximately 37,500 genome equivalents. One tube held mixed TRB-A and TRB-B primer pools for touch-down PCR. TCRdb reprocessed the multiplex PCR reads; each CDR3 protein has one entry and no DNA is given. The sample has 2,500 to 3,000 distinct CDR3 sequences. The sequenced material came from peripheral blood. The receptor set was obtained from a human donor with an autoimmune cytopenia, with autoimmune hepatitis or in good health (not recorded which).

The chain couples TRBV7-2 to TRBJ1-5. The CDR3 is 13 amino acids. CDR1 is SGHTA, CDR2 FQGNSA, per germline. The CDR3 is CASSLGANQPQHF. The full variable domain, with the rest looked up from reference TRBV7-2 and TRBJ1-5, is GAGVSQSPSNKVTEKGKDVELRCDPISGHTALYWYRQSLGQGLEFLIYFQGNSAPDKSGLPSDRFSAERTGGSVSTLTIQRTQQEDSAVYLCASSLGANQPQHFGDGTRLSIL.

This rearrangement joins TRBV5-1 to TRBJ1-3. Per germline, CDR1 SGHRS and CDR2 YFSETQ. CDR3 length equals 15 residues. This CDR3 reads CASSLGAFSGNTIYF.

This clonotype is deemed medium-sized by its frequency. The chain employs TRBV19 and TRBJ2-7. CDR1 and CDR2 from the germline V gene are LNHDA and SQIVND (reference sequence). The CDR3 runs to 12 residues. Here the CDR3 reads CASSIVDYEQYF.

This clonotype ranks as large in terms of frequency. The J gene is TRBJ1-3, the V gene TRBV6-2 or TRBV6-3. Germline V CDR1 and CDR2: MNHEY, SVGEGT. This CDR3 is built from 11 residues. The CDR3 spells CASINEYTIYF.

In terms of frequency, this clonotype is medium-sized. The genes are TRBV7-9 and TRBJ1-2; the D gene TCRdb calls, TRBD1, cannot be checked with no DNA. CDR1 SEHNR and CDR2 FQNEAQ come from the germline V gene (reference sequence). This CDR3 comprises 15 residues. CDR3 protein: CASSSTFPGYYGYTF.

By frequency, this clonotype is medium-sized. This chain connects TRBV7-2 to TRBJ1-5. Germline V lookup: CDR1 SGHTA, CDR2 FQGNSA. This CDR3 comprises 13 residues. The CDR3: CASSFGGNQPQHF.

By frequency, this clonotype registers medium-sized. The chain links TRBV6-4 to TRBJ2-3; without DNA, the TCRdb call of TRBD1 cannot be checked. The CDR3 contains 14 residues. The V gene's germline CDR1 is MRHNA and CDR2 SNTAGT. The CDR3 loop is CASSGTGSTDTQYF.

The chain uses TRBV7-2 and TRBJ1-5; TCRdb's assignment of TRBD1 cannot be checked, as there is no DNA. Germline V gives CDR1 SGHTA, CDR2 FQGNSA. The CDR3 spans 15 residues. Here the CDR3 reads CASSGLGQGRQPQHF.

Frequency places this clonotype as medium-sized (0.01 to 0.1%). This rearrangement joins TRBV15 to TRBJ2-2; TCRdb reports TRBD1, a call that lacks DNA to check it against. The CDR3 contains 13 residues. CDR1 and CDR2 from the germline V gene are LNHNV and YYDKDF (reference sequence). Here the CDR3 reads CALQGTNTGELFF. The whole variable domain, filled in from reference TRBV15 and TRBJ2-2, reads DAMVIQNPRYQVTQFGKPVTLSCSQTLNHNVMYWYQQKSSQAPKLLFHYYDKDFNNEADTPDNFQSRRPNTSFCFLDIRSPGLGDTAMYLCALQGTNTGELFFGEGSRLTVL.

The rearrangement joins TRBV27 to TRBJ2-5; the D call of TRBD2 rests on TCRdb alone, since no DNA is present to check it. CDR3 length: 17 amino acids. CDR1 and CDR2 from the germline V gene are MNHEY and SMNVEV (reference sequence). The CDR3 loop reads CASRRLAGDRYQETQYF.

By frequency, this clonotype is medium-sized. V usage is TRBV6-1 and J usage is TRBJ2-5; TCRdb gives TRBD2 as the D gene, but with no DNA this cannot be confirmed. The germline gives CDR1 MNHNS, CDR2 SASEGT. The CDR3 totals 16 residues. CDR3: CASRGRRREEQETQYF.

Its frequency marks this clonotype as medium-sized (0.01 to 0.1%). The chain recombines TRBV27 with TRBJ2-6; TCRdb's D gene call, TRBD1, goes unchecked for lack of DNA. The CDR3 has 16 amino acids. Germline lookup yields CDR1 MNHEY and CDR2 SMNVEV (reference sequence). CDR3 residues: CASSSGQNSGANVLTF. Supplemented by reference TRBV27 and TRBJ2-6, the full variable domain reads EAQVTQNPRYLITVTGKKLTVTCSQNMNHEYMSWYRQDPGLGLRQIYYSMNVEVTDKGDVPEGYKVSRKEKRNFPLILESPSPNQTSLYFCASSSGQNSGANVLTFGAGSRLTVL.

This clonotype is classed as medium-sized by frequency. The gene calls are TRBV18 and TRBJ1-3. CDR3 length: 15 amino acids. The germline V gene has CDR1 KGHSH and CDR2 LQKENI. This CDR3 reads CASSRAAGPGNTIYF.

This clonotype shows up as medium-sized by frequency. The chain is built from TRBV6-5 and TRBJ2-3; with no DNA, the TCRdb D assignment of TRBD1 cannot be verified. Germline V CDR1 and CDR2: MNHEY, SVGAGI. The CDR3 spans 14 residues. CDR3 sequence: CASSYKGRGDTQYF.

Its frequency marks this clonotype as medium-sized. The chain recombines TRBV6-1 with TRBJ2-7; TCRdb indicates TRBD2, and absent DNA this call remains unverified. The CDR3 runs to 16 residues. Germline V gene data show CDR1 as MNHNS and CDR2 as SASEGT. Here the CDR3 reads CASSSGLPYDSYEQYF.

The J gene is TRBJ2-7, the V gene TRBV6-1; the D call of TRBD2 rests on TCRdb alone, since no DNA is present to check it. The CDR3 covers 17 residues. Germline CDR1 MNHNS, CDR2 SASEGT. The CDR3: CASSYWGLAGGSYEQYF.

Measured by frequency, this clonotype is medium-sized. V usage is TRBV6-2 or TRBV6-3 and J usage is TRBJ1-5. The CDR3 is made up of 15 amino acids. Germline values: CDR1 MNHEY, CDR2 SVGEGT. CDR3 loop: CATFARRDSNQPQHF.

Measured by frequency, this clonotype is medium-sized (0.01 to 0.1%). This chain connects TRBV6-1 to TRBJ2-7; TCRdb reports TRBD1, a call that lacks DNA to check it against. The CDR3 consists of 14 residues. Germline lookup yields CDR1 MNHNS and CDR2 SASEGT. The chain's CDR3 is CASSDRDRAYEQYF.

V gene TRBV6-5 combines with J gene TRBJ2-5; TCRdb indicates TRBD2, and absent DNA this call remains unverified. Germline loops: CDR1 MNHEY, CDR2 SVGAGI. The CDR3 runs to 13 residues. The CDR3 sequence is CASSSGRQETQYF.

The V and J genes are TRBV5-6 and TRBJ1-3. Germline V gives CDR1 SGHDT, CDR2 YYEEEE. The CDR3 has 15 residues. This CDR3 is CASSLVAASGNTIYF. The full variable domain, rest sourced from reference TRBV5-6 and TRBJ1-3, is DAGVTQSPTHLIKTRGQQVTLRCSPKSGHDTVSWYQQALGQGPQFIFQYYEEEERQRGNFPDRFSGHQFPNYSSELNVNALLLGDSALYLCASSLVAASGNTIYFGEGSWLTVV.

This clonotype is called medium-sized based on its frequency. This chain connects TRBV12-3 or TRBV12-4 to TRBJ2-1; the D gene TCRdb calls, TRBD2, cannot be checked with no DNA. CDR3 length equals 15 residues. CDR3 in amino acids: CASSAARRGGWEQFF.

By frequency, this clonotype is medium-sized. CDR3 loop: CASSLGPRPTDTQYF. The chain has TRBV12-3 or TRBV12-4 and TRBJ2-3. The CDR3 spans 15 residues.

The V gene is TRBV20-1, the J gene TRBJ2-7. This CDR3 spans 16 amino acids. The V gene's germline CDR1 is DFQATT and CDR2 SNEGSKA (reference sequence). CDR3 region: CSARDLTSELSYEQYF.

Measured by frequency, this clonotype is medium-sized. V gene TRBV11-2 combines with J gene TRBJ1-2; the TCRdb call, TRBD1, lacks DNA for checking. This CDR3 spans 14 amino acids. The germline gives CDR1 SGHAT, CDR2 FQNNGV. CDR3 loop: CASSSTGGNYGYTF.

The chain joins TRBV28 to TRBJ2-5; TCRdb outputs TRBD1, but without DNA this stays unchecked. Germline V gene lookup returns CDR1 MDHEN and CDR2 SYDVKM. CDR3 length equals 15 residues. The CDR3 protein is CASSFGDRPQETQYF.